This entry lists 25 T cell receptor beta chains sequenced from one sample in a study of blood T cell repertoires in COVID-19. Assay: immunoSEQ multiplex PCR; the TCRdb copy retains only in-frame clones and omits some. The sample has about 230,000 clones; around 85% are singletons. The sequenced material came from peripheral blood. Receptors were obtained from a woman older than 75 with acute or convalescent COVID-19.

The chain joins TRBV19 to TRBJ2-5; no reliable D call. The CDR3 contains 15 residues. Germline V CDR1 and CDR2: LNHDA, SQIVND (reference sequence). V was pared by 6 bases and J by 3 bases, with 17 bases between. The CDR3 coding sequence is TGTGCCAGTAGCAAGTTTCGTGTTGAGAAAGAGACCCAGTACTTC. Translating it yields CASSKFRVEKETQYF.

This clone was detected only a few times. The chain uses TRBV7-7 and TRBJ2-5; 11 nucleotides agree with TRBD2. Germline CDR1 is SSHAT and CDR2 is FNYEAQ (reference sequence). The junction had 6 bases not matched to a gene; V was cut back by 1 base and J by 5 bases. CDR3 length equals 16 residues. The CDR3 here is CASSLVGTSGRETQYF. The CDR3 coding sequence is TGTGCCAGCAGCTTAGTCGGGACTAGCGGACGGGAGACCCAGTACTTC.

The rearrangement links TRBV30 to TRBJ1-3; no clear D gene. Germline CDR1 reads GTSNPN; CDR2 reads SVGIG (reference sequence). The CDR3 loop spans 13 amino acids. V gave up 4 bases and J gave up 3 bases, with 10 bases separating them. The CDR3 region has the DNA TGTGCCTGGACCCCCGGGATTGGAAACACCATATATTTT. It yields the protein CAWTPGIGNTIYF. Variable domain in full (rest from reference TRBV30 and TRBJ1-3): SQTIHQWPATLVQPVGSPLSLECTVEGTSNPNLYWYRQAAGRGLQLLFYSVGIGQISSEVPQNLSASRPQDRQFILSSKKLLLSDSGFYLCAWTPGIGNTIYFGEGSWLTVV.

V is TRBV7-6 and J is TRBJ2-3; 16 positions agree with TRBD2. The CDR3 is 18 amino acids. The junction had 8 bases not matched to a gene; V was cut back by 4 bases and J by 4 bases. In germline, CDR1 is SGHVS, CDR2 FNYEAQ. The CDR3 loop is CASSSSLGLAGGADTQYF. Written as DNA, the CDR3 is TGTGCCAGCAGCTCCTCCCTGGGACTAGCGGGAGGGGCAGATACGCAGTATTTT.

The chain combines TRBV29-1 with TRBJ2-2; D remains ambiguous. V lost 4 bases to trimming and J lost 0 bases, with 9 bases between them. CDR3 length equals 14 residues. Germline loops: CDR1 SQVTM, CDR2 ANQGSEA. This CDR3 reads CSVGGTANTGELFF. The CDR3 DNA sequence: TGCAGCGTTGGAGGAACCGCGAACACCGGGGAGCTGTTTTTT.

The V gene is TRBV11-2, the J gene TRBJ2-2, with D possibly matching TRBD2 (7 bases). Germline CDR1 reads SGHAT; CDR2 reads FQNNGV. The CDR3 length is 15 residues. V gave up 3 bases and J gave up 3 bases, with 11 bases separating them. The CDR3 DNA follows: TGTGCCAGCAGCTTCCGGGGGGCGGACACCGGGGAGCTGTTTTTT. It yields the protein CASSFRGADTGELFF.

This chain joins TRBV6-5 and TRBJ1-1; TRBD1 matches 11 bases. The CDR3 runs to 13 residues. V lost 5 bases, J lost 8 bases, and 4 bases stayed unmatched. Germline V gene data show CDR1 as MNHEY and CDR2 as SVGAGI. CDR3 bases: TGTGCCAGCAGTCAGGACAGGGGGCGGGAAGCTTTCTTT. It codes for CASSQDRGREAFF.

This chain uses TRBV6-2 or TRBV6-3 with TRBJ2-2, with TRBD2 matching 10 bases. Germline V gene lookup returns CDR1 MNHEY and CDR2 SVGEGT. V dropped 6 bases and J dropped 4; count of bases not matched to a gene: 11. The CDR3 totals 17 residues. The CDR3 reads CASSQSGLAVITGELFF. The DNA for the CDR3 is TGTGCCAGCAGCCAAAGCGGACTAGCGGTAATCACCGGGGAGCTGTTTTTT.

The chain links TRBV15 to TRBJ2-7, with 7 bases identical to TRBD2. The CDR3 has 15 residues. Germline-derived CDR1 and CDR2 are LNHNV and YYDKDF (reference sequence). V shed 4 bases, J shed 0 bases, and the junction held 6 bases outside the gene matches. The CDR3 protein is CATSNLRENSYEQYF. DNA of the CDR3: TGTGCCACCAGCAATCTGCGGGAGAACTCCTACGAGCAGTACTTC.

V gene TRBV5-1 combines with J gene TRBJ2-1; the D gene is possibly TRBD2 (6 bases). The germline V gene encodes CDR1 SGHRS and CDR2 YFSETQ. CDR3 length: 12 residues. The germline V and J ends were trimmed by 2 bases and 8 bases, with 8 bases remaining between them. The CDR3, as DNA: TGCGCCAGCAGCTTATGGGGGGATGAGCAGTTCTTC. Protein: CASSLWGDEQFF.

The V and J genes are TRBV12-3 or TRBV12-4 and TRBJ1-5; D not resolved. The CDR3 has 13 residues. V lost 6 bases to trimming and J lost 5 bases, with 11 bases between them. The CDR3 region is CASSPFGDQPQHF. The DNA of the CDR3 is TGTGCCAGCAGCCCCTTCGGGGATCAGCCCCAGCATTTT.

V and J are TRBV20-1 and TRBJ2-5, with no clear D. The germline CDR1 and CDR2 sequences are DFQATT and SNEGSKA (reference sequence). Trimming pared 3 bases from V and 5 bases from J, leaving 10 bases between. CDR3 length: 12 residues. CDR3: CSASPQVETQYF. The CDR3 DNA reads TGCAGTGCTAGTCCCCAGGTGGAGACCCAGTACTTC.

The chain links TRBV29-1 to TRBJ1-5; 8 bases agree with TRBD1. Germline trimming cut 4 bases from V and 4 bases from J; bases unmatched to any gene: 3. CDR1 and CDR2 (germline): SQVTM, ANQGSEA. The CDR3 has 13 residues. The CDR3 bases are TGCAGCGTTGCCAGGGGGCGGAATCAGCCCCAGCATTTT. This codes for CSVARGRNQPQHF.

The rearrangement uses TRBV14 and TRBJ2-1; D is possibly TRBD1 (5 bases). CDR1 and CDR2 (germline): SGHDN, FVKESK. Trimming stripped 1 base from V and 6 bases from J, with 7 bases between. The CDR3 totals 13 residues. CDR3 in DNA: TGTGCCAGCAGCCAAGCCAGGGTCAATGAGCAGTTCTTC. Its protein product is CASSQARVNEQFF. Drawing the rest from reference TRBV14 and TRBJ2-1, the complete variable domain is EAGVTQFPSHSVIEKGQTVTLRCDPISGHDNLYWYRRVMGKEIKFLLHFVKESKQDESGMPNNRFLAERTGGTYSTLKVQPAELEDSGVYFCASSQARVNEQFFGPGTRLTVL.

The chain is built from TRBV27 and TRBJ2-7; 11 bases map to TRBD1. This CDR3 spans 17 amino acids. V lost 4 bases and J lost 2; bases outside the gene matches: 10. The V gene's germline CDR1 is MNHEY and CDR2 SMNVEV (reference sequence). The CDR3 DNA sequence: TGTGCCAGCAGTTGGGGGGGACCGGGACAGGGGGCCTACGAGCAGTACTTC. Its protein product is CASSWGGPGQGAYEQYF.

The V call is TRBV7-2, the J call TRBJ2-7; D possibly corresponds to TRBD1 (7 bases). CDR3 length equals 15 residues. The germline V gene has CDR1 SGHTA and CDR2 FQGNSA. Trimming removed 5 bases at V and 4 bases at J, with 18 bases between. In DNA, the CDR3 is TGTGCCAGCAGCCGTGCAGGGGGGCATCTATACGAGCAGTACTTC. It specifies CASSRAGGHLYEQYF.

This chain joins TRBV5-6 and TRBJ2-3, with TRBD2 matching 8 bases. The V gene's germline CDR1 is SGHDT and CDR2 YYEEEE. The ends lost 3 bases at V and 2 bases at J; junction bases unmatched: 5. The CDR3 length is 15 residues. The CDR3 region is CASSSLAATTDTQYF. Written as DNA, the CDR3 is TGTGCCAGCAGCTCACTAGCGGCGACCACAGATACGCAGTATTTT. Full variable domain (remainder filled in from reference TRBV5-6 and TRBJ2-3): DAGVTQSPTHLIKTRGQQVTLRCSPKSGHDTVSWYQQALGQGPQFIFQYYEEEERQRGNFPDRFSGHQFPNYSSELNVNALLLGDSALYLCASSSLAATTDTQYFGPGTRLTVL.

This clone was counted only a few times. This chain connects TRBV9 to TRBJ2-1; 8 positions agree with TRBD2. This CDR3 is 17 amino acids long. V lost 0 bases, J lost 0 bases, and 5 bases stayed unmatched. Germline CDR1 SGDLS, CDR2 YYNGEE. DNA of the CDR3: TGTGCCAGCAGCGTAGATGGAGCGGGAGTCTCCTACAATGAGCAGTTCTTC. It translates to CASSVDGAGVSYNEQFF.

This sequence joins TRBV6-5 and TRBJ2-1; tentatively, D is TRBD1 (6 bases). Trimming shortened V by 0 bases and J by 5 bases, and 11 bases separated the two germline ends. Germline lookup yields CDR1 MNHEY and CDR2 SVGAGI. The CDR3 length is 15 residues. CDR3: CASSYSAGTHNEQFF. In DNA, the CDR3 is TGTGCCAGCAGTTACTCTGCCGGGACACACAATGAGCAGTTCTTC.

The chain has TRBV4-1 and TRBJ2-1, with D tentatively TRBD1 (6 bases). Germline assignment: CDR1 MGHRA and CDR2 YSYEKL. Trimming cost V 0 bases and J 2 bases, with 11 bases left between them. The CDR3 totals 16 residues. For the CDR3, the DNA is TGCGCCAGCAGCCAAGATTCAGGGGCCCCCTACAATGAGCAGTTCTTC. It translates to CASSQDSGAPYNEQFF.

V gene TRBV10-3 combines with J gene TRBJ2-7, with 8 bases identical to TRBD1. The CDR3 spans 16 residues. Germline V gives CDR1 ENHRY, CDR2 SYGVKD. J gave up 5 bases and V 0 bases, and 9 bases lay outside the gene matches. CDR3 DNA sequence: TGTGCCATCAGTGAGTCGGGCAGGGGGCGAACGGACGAGCAGTACTTC. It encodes CAISESGRGRTDEQYF.

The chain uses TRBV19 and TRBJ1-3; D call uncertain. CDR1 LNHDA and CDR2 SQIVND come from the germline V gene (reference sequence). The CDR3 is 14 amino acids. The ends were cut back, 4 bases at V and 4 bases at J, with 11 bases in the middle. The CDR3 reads CASSSSGVGNTIYF. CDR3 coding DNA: TGTGCCAGTAGTAGTTCCGGGGTCGGAAACACCATATATTTT.

This CDR3 reads CASSEAVQAGDSSGNTIYF. The CDR3 bases are TGTGCCAGCAGTGAAGCGGTTCAGGCAGGGGATTCCTCTGGAAACACCATATATTTT. The chain combines TRBV6-1 with TRBJ1-3; a possible D gene is TRBD1 (6 bases). The ends were cut back, 0 bases at V and 0 bases at J, with 18 bases in the middle. CDR1 MNHNS and CDR2 SASEGT come from the germline V gene. The CDR3 sequence is 19 residues long.

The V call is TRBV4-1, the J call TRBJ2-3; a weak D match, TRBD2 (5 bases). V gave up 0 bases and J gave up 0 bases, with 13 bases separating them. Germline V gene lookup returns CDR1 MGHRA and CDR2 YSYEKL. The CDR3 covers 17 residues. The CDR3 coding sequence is TGCGCCAGCAGCCAAGAAGCTAGCTTGGTGAGCACAGATACGCAGTATTTT. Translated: CASSQEASLVSTDTQYF.

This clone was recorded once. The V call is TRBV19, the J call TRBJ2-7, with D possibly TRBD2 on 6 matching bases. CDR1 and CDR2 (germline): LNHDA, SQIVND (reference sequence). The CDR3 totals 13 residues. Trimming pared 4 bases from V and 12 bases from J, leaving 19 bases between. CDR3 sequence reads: CASSSGKYRESYF. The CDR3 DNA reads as TGTGCCAGTAGTAGCGGAAAATACCGGGAGTCGTACTTC.